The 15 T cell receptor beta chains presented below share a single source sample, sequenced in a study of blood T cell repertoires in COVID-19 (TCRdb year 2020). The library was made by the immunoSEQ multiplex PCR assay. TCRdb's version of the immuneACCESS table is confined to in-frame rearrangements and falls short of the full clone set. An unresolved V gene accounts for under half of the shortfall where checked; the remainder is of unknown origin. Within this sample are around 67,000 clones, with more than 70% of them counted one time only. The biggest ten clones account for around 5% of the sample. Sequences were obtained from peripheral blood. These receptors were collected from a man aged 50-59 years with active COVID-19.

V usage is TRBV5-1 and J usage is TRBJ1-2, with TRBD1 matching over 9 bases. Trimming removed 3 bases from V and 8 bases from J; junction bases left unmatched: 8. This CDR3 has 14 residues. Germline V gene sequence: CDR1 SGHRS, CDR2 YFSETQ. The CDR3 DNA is TGCGCCAGCAGCTCAGAACAGGGGGCGCGCGGCTACACCTTC. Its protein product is CASSSEQGARGYTF. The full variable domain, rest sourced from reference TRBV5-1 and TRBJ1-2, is KAGVTQTPRYLIKTRGQQVTLSCSPISGHRSVSWYQQTPGQGLQFLFEYFSETQRNKGNFPGRFSGRQFSNSRSEMNVSTLELGDSALYLCASSSEQGARGYTFGSGTRLTVV.

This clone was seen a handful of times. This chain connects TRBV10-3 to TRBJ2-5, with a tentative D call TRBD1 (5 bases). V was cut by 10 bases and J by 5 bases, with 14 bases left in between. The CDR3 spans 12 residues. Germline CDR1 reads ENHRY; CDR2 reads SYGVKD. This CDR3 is CATLQGGETQYF. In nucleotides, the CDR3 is TGTGCCACCCTTCAGGGTGGGGAGACCCAGTACTTC.

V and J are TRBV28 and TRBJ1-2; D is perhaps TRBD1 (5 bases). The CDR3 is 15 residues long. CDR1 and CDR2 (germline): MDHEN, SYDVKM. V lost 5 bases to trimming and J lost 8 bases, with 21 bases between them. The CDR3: CASSASFGLGGGYTF. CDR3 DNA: TGTGCCAGCAGTGCCTCCTTCGGGCTCGGGGGGGGCTACACCTTC.

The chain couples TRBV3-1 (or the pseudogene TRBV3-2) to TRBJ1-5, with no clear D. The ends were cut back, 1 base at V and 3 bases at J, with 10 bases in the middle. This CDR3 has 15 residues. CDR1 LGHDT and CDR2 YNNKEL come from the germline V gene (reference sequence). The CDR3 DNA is TGTGCCAGCAGCCAAGGACGAGGGCCCAATCAGCCCCAGCATTTT. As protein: CASSQGRGPNQPQHF.

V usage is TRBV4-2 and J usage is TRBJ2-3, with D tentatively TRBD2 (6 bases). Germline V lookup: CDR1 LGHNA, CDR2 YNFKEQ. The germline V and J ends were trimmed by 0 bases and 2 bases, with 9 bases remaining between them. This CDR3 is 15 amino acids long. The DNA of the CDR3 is TGTGCCAGCAGCCAAGAGCGGGATAACACAGATACGCAGTATTTT. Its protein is CASSQERDNTDTQYF.

The CDR3 sequence is CASSEYPDRGREAFF. CDR3 DNA: TGTGCCAGCAGTGAATACCCCGACAGGGGGCGGGAGGCTTTCTTT. V usage is TRBV25-1 and J usage is TRBJ1-1; 10 nucleotides line up with TRBD1. This CDR3 has 15 residues. With V trimmed by 0 bases and J by 11 bases, 9 bases remained unmatched. Germline V gene lookup returns CDR1 MGHDK and CDR2 SYGVNS.

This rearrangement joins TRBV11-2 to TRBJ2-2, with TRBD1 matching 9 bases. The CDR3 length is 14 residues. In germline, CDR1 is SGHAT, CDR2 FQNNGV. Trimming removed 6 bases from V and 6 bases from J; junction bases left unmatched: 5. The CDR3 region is CASSWDREAGELFF. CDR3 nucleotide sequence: TGTGCCAGCAGTTGGGACAGGGAGGCCGGGGAGCTGTTTTTT.

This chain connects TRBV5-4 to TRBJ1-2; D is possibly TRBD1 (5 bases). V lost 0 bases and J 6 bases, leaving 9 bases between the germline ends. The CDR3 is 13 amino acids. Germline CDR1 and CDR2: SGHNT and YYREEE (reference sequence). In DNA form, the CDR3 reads TGTGCCAGCAGCTTGGAGACAGTAGATGGCTACACCTTC. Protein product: CASSLETVDGYTF.

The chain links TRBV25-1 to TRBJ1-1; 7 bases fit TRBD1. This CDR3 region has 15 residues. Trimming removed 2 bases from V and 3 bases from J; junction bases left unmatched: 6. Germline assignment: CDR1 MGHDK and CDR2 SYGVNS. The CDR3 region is CASSETGEGDTEAFF. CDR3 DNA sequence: TGTGCCAGCAGTGAAACAGGGGAAGGGGACACTGAAGCTTTCTTT.

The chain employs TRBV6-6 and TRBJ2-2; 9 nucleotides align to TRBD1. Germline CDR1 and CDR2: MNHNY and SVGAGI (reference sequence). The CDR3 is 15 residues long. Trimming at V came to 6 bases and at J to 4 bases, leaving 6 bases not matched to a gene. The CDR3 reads CASSRTGQGTGELFF. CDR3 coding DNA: TGTGCCAGCAGCCGAACGGGACAGGGCACCGGGGAGCTGTTTTTT.

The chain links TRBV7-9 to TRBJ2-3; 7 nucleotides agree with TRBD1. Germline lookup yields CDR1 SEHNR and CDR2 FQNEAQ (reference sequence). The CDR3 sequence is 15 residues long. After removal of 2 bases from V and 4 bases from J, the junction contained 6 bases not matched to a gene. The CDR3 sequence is CASSLNSQGADTQYF. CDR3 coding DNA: TGTGCCAGCAGCTTAAATTCCCAGGGGGCAGATACGCAGTATTTT.

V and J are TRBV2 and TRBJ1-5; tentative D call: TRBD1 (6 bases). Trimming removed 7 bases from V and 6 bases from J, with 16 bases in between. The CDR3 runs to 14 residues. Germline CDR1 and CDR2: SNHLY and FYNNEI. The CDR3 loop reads CASNPGGPSQPQHF. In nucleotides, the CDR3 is TGTGCCAGCAATCCCGGGGGGCCTAGTCAGCCCCAGCATTTT.

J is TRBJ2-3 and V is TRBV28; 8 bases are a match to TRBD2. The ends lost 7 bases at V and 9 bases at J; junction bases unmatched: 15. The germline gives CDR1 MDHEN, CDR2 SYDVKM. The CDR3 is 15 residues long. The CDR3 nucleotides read TGTGCCAGCACCCCAGGGCGTCGGGAGGGAAGGACGCAGTATTTT. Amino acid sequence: CASTPGRREGRTQYF.

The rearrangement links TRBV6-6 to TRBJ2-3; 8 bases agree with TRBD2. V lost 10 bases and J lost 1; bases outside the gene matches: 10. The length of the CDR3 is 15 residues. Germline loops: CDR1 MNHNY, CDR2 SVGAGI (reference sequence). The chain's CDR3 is CATSGGAGGTDTQYF. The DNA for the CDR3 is TGTGCCACCTCGGGGGGAGCGGGGGGCACAGATACGCAGTATTTT.

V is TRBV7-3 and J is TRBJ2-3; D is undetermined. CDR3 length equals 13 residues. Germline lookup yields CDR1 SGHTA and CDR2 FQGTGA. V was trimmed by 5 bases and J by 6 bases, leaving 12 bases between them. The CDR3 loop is CASSPRKRDTQYF. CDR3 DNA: TGTGCCAGCAGCCCACGAAAGCGCGATACGCAGTATTTT. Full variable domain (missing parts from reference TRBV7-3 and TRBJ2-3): GAGVSQTPSNKVTEKGKYVELRCDPISGHTALYWYRQSLGQGPEFLIYFQGTGAADDSGLPNDRFFAVRPEGSVSTLKIQRTERGDSAVYLCASSPRKRDTQYFGPGTRLTVL.